Following are 20 T cell receptor beta chains from one sample sequenced in a study of patients and donors after allogeneic stem cell transplantation. One entry per CDR3 protein results from TCRdb running MiXCR on the RT-PCR reads. The data hold 200,000 to 250,000 distinct CDR3 sequences, with 12% to 15% observed a single time. Sequenced material: blood, either unsorted or a sorted T cell fraction (not recorded which). These receptor sequences come from a human donor who was either an allogeneic HSCT recipient or a stem cell or donor lymphocyte infusion donor (not recorded which). It is not recorded whose cells these are; they may come from a transplant donor.

This clonotype was counted many times. The V call is TRBV20-1, the J call TRBJ2-1; 8 bases agree with TRBD2. This CDR3 spans 14 amino acids. CDR1 is DFQATT, CDR2 SNEGSKA, per germline (reference sequence). V shed 4 bases, J shed 8 bases, and the junction held 10 bases outside the gene matches. The CDR3 DNA sequence: TGCAGTGCTATTACTAGCGGTCTTGCATATGAGCAGTTCTTC. Amino acids: CSAITSGLAYEQFF.

This clonotype was seen at least ten times. The chain couples TRBV12-3 or TRBV12-4 to TRBJ2-3; D remains unclear. The CDR3 length is 14 residues. Trimming removed 0 bases from V and 2 bases from J, with 6 bases in between. CDR3 protein: CASSLAQVTDTQYF. The CDR3 coding sequence is TGTGCCAGCAGTTTAGCACAAGTCACAGATACGCAGTATTTT.

This clonotype was counted many times. The gene calls are TRBV20-1 and TRBJ1-6, with 7 nucleotides matching TRBD1. Germline-derived CDR1 and CDR2 are DFQATT and SNEGSKA (reference sequence). The CDR3 length is 17 residues. Trimming at V came to 3 bases and at J to 2 bases, leaving 10 bases not matched to a gene. This chain's CDR3 is CSASAYTGEAYNSPLHF. CDR3 nucleotides: TGCAGTGCTAGTGCCTACACAGGGGAGGCCTATAATTCACCCCTCCACTTT.

This clonotype was seen a few times. V is TRBV7-9 and J is TRBJ2-7; the D gene is possibly TRBD1 (5 bases). The germline CDR1 and CDR2 sequences are SEHNR and FQNEAQ (reference sequence). The CDR3 runs to 15 residues. Trimming left V 0 bases short and J 3 bases short, with 12 bases between. For the CDR3, the DNA is TGTGCCAGCAGCTTAGCGGGCAGGGTAAACTACGAGCAGTACTTC. The encoded protein is CASSLAGRVNYEQYF.

This clonotype was counted many times. The chain is built from TRBV27 and TRBJ2-3; 7 nucleotides align to TRBD2. Losses at the gene ends were 5 bases for V and 2 bases for J; bases not matched to a gene: 10. CDR3 length: 16 amino acids. Germline loops: CDR1 MNHEY, CDR2 SMNVEV (reference sequence). CDR3 in amino acids: CASSPQAGRFTDTQYF. The CDR3 DNA follows: TGTGCCAGCAGTCCACAAGCGGGGCGTTTCACAGATACGCAGTATTTT.

The CDR3 sequence is CASSVEGHYGYTF. CDR3 DNA: TGTGCCAGCAGCGTAGAAGGACACTATGGCTACACCTTC. The chain carries TRBV9 and TRBJ1-2; D remains unclear. The germline V gene encodes CDR1 SGDLS and CDR2 YYNGEE. V was pared by 0 bases and J by 3 bases, with 6 bases between. The CDR3 runs 13 residues.

This chain links TRBV10-3 with TRBJ2-2, with 7 bases lining up with TRBD1. Germline V gene lookup returns CDR1 ENHRY and CDR2 SYGVKD. Germline trimming cut 9 bases from V and 7 bases from J; bases unmatched to any gene: 2. This CDR3 contains 11 residues. In nucleotides, the CDR3 is TGTGCCATTCAGGGGGACGGGGAGCTGTTTTTT. Translated, it gives CAIQGDGELFF.

This clonotype was recorded a few times. The chain has TRBV7-8 and TRBJ2-3, with 10 bases that match TRBD2. Germline V gene lookup returns CDR1 SGHVS and CDR2 FQNEAQ. CDR3 length equals 20 residues. J lost 0 bases, V lost 4 bases, and 16 bases had no gene match. The CDR3 coding sequence is TGTGCCAGCAGCTCAGGGGCGGTAGCGGGAGGACCCTTGAGCACAGATACGCAGTATTTT. Translated: CASSSGAVAGGPLSTDTQYF.

There are many counts of this clonotype. This chain connects TRBV20-1 to TRBJ2-3; no definite D call. Germline CDR1 and CDR2: DFQATT and SNEGSKA (reference sequence). The length of the CDR3 is 16 residues. Trimming removed 0 bases from V and 2 bases from J, with 15 bases in between. The DNA of the CDR3 is TGCAGTGCTAGAGATCAAGTCCTCCGACACACAGATACGCAGTATTTT. Its protein product is CSARDQVLRHTDTQYF.

This clonotype has a handful of counts. The chain links TRBV10-3 to TRBJ2-5, with 8 positions matching TRBD2. CDR3 length: 12 residues. CDR1 ENHRY and CDR2 SYGVKD come from the germline V gene. V lost 10 bases to trimming and J lost 0 bases; unmatched junction nucleotides: 1. The CDR3 coding sequence is TGTGCCACGCGGGGGGACCAAGAGACCCAGTACTTC. Its protein is CATRGDQETQYF.

This clonotype was seen a handful of times. The rearrangement joins TRBV19 to TRBJ1-1; perhaps TRBD1 as D (5 bases). The CDR3 length is 14 residues. V was clipped by 7 bases and J by 2 bases, with 14 bases between them. The V gene's germline CDR1 is LNHDA and CDR2 SQIVND (reference sequence). CDR3 protein: CASMGPSINTEAFF. In nucleotides, the CDR3 is TGTGCCAGTATGGGGCCGTCAATAAACACTGAAGCTTTCTTT.

As regards this clonotype: A much larger clone differs by one base, so this may be a read error. The gene calls are TRBV6-6 and TRBJ2-3, with a tentative D call TRBD1 (6 bases). The CDR3 totals 13 residues. Per the germline V gene, CDR1 is MNHNY and CDR2 is SVGAGI (reference sequence). CDR3 residues: CASVTGHTDTQFF. Written as DNA, the CDR3 is TGTGCCTCAGTTACAGGGCACACAGATACGCAGTTTTTT.

The CDR3 DNA reads as TGTGCCAGCAGTAAACGGGCGGGACTAGCGGGAGTGCGTACCGGGGAGCTGTTTTTT. It translates to CASSKRAGLAGVRTGELFF. The V call is TRBV6-2 or TRBV6-3, the J call TRBJ2-2, with 14 bases that match TRBD2. This CDR3 spans 19 amino acids. V lost 5 bases, J lost 5 bases, and 13 bases stayed unmatched. The germline gives CDR1 MNHEY, CDR2 SVGEGT.

This clonotype was seen more than once but under ten times. This chain links TRBV20-1 with TRBJ2-7, with D possibly TRBD2 on 6 matching bases. The CDR3 sequence is 12 residues long. V was pared by 7 bases and J by 0 bases, with 10 bases between. Germline CDR1 reads DFQATT; CDR2 reads SNEGSKA (reference sequence). This CDR3 reads CSVGGASYEQYF. The CDR3 DNA reads TGCAGTGTCGGCGGGGCCTCCTACGAGCAGTACTTC.

CDR3 bases: TGTGCCAGCAGCTTCGGACATCAGCCCCAGCATTTT. Amino acids: CASSFGHQPQHF. The J gene is TRBJ1-5, the V gene TRBV11-2; no firm D call. Per the germline V gene, CDR1 is SGHAT and CDR2 is FQNNGV. The CDR3 consists of 12 residues. Trimming removed 3 bases at V and 5 bases at J, with 5 bases between. Full variable domain (remainder filled in from reference TRBV11-2 and TRBJ1-5): EAGVAQSPRYKIIEKRQSVAFWCNPISGHATLYWYQQILGQGPKLLIQFQNNGVVDDSQLPKDRFSAERLKGVDSTLKIQPAKLEDSAVYLCASSFGHQPQHFGDGTRLSIL.

The V and J genes are TRBV6-2 or TRBV6-3 and TRBJ2-4; 9 nucleotides line up with TRBD1. The length of the CDR3 is 17 residues. The germline V gene encodes CDR1 MNHEY and CDR2 SVGEGT. J was trimmed by 0 bases and V by 5 bases; bases with no gene match: 8. The CDR3 nucleotides read TGTGCCAGCAGTGACAGGGACAGGGCTTTAGCCAAAAACATTCAGTACTTC. As protein: CASSDRDRALAKNIQYF.

The chain carries TRBV5-4 and TRBJ2-6; TRBD2 matches 8 bases. Germline V lookup: CDR1 SGHNT, CDR2 YYREEE (reference sequence). The CDR3 has 18 residues. The V segment lost 0 bases and the J segment 0 bases; nucleotides outside the gene matches: 5. The CDR3 sequence: CASSLAGGRPSGANVLTF. The CDR3 DNA reads as TGTGCCAGCAGCTTGGCGGGAGGGAGGCCCTCTGGGGCCAACGTCCTGACTTTC.

Ten or more counts support this clonotype. The chain is built from TRBV11-1 and TRBJ2-1; the match to TRBD2 covers 9 bases. V was pared by 1 base and J by 1 base, with 8 bases of the junction left unmatched. CDR1 is SGHAT and CDR2 is FQDESV in the germline V gene (reference sequence). This CDR3 spans 18 amino acids. DNA of the CDR3: TGTGCCAGCAGCTTAGTGGCGGGAGGGCGCGGGTCCTACAATGAGCAGTTCTTC. Protein: CASSLVAGGRGSYNEQFF.

For this clonotype: One junction end does not reproduce the germline sequence, and a read error may be involved. The chain has TRBV18 and TRBJ1-1; D is ambiguous. There are 13 residues in the CDR3. CDR1 and CDR2 (germline): KGHSH, LQKENI. The CDR3 region is CASSPPGATEAFF. The CDR3 DNA follows: TGTGCCAGCTCACCCCCTGGAGCGACTGAGGCTTTCTTT.

This sequence joins TRBV7-2 and TRBJ2-5, with 9 bases matching TRBD2. Trimming took 8 bases from V and 4 from J; bases not matched to a gene: 8. CDR1 and CDR2 from the germline V gene are SGHTA and FQGNSA. This CDR3 spans 14 amino acids. The chain's CDR3 is CASGSGTSRETQYF. For the CDR3, the DNA is TGTGCCAGCGGATCCGGGACTAGCAGAGAGACCCAGTACTTC.